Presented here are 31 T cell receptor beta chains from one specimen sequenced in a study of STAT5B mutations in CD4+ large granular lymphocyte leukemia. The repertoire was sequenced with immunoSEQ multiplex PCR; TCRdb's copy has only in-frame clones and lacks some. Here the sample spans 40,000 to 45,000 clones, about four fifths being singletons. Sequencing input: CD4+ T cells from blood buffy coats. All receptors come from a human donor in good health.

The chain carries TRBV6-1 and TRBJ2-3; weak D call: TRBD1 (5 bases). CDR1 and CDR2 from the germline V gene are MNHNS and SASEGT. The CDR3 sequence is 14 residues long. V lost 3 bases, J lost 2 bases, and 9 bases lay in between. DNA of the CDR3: TGTGCCAGCAGTGAGTACAGGCCCACAGATACGCAGTATTTT. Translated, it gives CASSEYRPTDTQYF.

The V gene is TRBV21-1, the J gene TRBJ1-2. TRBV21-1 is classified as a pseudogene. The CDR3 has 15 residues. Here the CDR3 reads CASSMGEAQSYGYTF. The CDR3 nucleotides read TGTGCCAGCAGCATGGGCGAAGCGCAGAGCTATGGCTACACCTTC.

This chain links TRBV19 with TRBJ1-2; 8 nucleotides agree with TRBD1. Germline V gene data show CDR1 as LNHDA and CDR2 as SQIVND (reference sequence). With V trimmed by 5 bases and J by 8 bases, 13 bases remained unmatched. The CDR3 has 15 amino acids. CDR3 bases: TGTGCCAGTAGTCTGAAACCGGGACAGGCGCGAGGCTACACCTTC. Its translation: CASSLKPGQARGYTF.

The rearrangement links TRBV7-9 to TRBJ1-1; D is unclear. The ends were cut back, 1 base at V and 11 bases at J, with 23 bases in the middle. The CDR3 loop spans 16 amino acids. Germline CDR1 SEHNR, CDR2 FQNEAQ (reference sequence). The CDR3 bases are TGTGCCAGCAGCTTAGGAGAGGGCAGGAGCCCTTCAAGCGCTTTCTTT. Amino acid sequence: CASSLGEGRSPSSAFF.

CDR3 protein: CASSLLGGGDGGYTF. The CDR3 DNA reads as TGTGCCAGCAGCTTATTGGGAGGGGGGGACGGCGGCTACACCTTC. The chain has TRBV11-3 and TRBJ1-2, with a weak D call TRBD1 (6 bases). CDR1 is SGHNT and CDR2 is YENEEA in the germline V gene. The CDR3 totals 15 residues. The ends were cut back, 2 bases at V and 8 bases at J, with 18 bases in the middle.

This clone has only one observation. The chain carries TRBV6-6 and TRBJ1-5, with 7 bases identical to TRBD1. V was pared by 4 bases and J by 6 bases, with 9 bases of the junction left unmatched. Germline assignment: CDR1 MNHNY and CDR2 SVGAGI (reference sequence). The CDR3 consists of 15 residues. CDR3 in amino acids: CASSSQEGGGQPQHF. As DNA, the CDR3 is TGTGCCAGCAGTTCCCAGGAAGGGGGCGGTCAGCCCCAGCATTTT.

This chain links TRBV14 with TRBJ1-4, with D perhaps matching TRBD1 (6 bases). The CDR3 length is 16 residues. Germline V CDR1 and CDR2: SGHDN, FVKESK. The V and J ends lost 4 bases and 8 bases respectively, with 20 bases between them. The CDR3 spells CASSLRAPGAREKLFF. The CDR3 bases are TGTGCCAGCAGCCTCCGGGCCCCGGGGGCCCGGGAAAAACTGTTTTTT.

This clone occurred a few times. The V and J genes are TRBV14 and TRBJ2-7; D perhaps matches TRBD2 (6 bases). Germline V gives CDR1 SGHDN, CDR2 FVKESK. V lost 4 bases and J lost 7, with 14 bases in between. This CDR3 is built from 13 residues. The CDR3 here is CASSPTRAGEQYF. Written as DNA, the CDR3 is TGTGCCAGCAGCCCTACGAGGGCGGGGGAGCAGTACTTC.

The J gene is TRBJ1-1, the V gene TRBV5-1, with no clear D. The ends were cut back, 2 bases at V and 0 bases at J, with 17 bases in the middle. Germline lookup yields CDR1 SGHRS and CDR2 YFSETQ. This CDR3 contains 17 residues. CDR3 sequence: CASSLGLQTIMNTEAFF. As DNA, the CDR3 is TGCGCCAGCAGCTTAGGCCTACAGACCATAATGAACACTGAAGCTTTCTTT.

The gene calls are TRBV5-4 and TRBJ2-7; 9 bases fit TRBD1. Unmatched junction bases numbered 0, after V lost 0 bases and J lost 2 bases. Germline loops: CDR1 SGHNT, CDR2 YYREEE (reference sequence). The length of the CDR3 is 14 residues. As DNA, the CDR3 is TGTGCCAGCAGCTTGGACAGGGGGCCCTACGAGCAGTACTTC. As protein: CASSLDRGPYEQYF.

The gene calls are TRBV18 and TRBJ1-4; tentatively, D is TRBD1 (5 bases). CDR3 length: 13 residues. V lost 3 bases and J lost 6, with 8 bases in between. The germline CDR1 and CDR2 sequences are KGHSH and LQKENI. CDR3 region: CASSPLGDEKLFF. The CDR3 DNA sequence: TGTGCCAGCTCACCCCTAGGGGATGAAAAACTGTTTTTT.

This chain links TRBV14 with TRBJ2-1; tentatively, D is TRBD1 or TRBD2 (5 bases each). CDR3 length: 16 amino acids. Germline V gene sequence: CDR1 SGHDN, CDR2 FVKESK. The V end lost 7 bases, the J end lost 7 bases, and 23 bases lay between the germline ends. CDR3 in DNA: TGTGCCAGCACTACTCCGGGACGGTGGACCTTAAATGAGCAGTTCTTC. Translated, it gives CASTTPGRWTLNEQFF.

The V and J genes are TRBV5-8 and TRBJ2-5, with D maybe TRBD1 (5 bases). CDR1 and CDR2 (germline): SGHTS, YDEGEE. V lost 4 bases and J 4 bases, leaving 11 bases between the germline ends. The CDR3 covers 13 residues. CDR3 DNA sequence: TGTGCCAGCAGCACCGCCCAGGGAGAGACCCAGTACTTC. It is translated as CASSTAQGETQYF. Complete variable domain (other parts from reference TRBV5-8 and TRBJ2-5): EAGVTQSPTHLIKTRGQQATLRCSPISGHTSVYWYQQALGLGLQFLLWYDEGEERNRGNFPPRFSGRQFPNYSSELNVNALELEDSALYLCASSTAQGETQYFGPGTRLLVL.

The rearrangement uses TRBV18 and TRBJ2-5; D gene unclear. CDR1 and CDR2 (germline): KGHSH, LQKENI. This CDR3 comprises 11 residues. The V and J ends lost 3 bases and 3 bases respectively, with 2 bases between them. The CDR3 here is CASSPKETQYF. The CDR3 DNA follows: TGTGCCAGCTCACCCAAAGAGACCCAGTACTTC. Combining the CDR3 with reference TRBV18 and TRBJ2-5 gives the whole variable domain NAGVMQNPRHLVRRRGQEARLRCSPMKGHSHVYWYRQLPEEGLKFMVYLQKENIIDESGMPKERFSAEFPKEGPSILRIQQVVRGDSAAYFCASSPKETQYFGPGTRLLVL.

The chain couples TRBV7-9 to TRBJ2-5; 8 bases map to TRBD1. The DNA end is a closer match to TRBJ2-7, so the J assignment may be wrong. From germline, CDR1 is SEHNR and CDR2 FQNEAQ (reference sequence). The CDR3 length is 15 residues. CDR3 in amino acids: CASSEGSGQGYEQYF. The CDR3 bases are TGTGCCAGCAGTGAAGGGTCAGGACAGGGCTACGAGCAGTACTTC.

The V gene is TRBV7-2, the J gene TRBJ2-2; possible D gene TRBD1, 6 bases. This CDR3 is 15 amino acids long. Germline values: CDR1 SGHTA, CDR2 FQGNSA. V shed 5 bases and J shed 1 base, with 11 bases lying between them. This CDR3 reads CASSTWTVNTGELFF. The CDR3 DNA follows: TGTGCCAGCAGCACCTGGACAGTGAACACCGGGGAGCTGTTTTTT.

The CDR3 is CASSSNRGLTYEQYF. The CDR3 nucleotides read TGCGCCAGCAGCTCTAACAGGGGGTTAACCTACGAGCAGTACTTC. The chain has TRBV5-1 and TRBJ2-7; 8 positions match TRBD1. The germline V gene has CDR1 SGHRS and CDR2 YFSETQ. The CDR3 sequence is 15 residues long. J was trimmed by 2 bases and V by 3 bases; bases with no gene match: 7.

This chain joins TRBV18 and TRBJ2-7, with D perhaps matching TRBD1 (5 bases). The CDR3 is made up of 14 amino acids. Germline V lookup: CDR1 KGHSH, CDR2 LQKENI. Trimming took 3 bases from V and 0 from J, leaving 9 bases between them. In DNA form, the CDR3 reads TGTGCCAGCTCACCTAGAGACAGCTCCTACGAGCAGTACTTC. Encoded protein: CASSPRDSSYEQYF.

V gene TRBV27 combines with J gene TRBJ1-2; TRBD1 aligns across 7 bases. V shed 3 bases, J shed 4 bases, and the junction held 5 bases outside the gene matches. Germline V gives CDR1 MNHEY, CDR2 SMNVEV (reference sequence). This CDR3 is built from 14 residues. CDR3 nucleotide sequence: TGTGCCAGCAGTTTCTCCAGGGACAGCTATGGCTACACCTTC. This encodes CASSFSRDSYGYTF.

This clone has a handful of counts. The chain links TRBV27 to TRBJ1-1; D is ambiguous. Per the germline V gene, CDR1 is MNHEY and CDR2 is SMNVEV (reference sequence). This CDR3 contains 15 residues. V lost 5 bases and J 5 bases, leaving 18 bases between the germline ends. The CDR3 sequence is CASSPQLAGKTEAFF. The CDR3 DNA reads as TGTGCCAGCAGTCCACAATTGGCGGGGAAAACTGAAGCTTTCTTT.

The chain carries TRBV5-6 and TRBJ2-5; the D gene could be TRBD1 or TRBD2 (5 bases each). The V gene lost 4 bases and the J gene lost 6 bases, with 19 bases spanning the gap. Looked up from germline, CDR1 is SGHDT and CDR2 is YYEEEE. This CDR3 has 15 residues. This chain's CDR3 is CASSPAGGWGKTQYF. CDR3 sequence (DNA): TGTGCCAGCAGCCCGGCAGGCGGGTGGGGGAAGACCCAGTACTTC.

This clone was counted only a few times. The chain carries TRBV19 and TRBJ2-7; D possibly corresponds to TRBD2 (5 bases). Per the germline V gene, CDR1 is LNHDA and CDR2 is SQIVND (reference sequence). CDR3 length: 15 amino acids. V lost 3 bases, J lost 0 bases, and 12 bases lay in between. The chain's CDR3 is CASSMGGLSSYEQYF. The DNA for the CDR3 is TGTGCCAGTAGTATGGGCGGGTTAAGCTCCTACGAGCAGTACTTC.

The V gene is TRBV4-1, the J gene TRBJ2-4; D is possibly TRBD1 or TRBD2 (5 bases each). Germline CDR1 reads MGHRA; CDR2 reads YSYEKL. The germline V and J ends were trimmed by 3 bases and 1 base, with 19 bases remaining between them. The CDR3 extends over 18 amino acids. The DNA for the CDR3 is TGCGCCAGCAGCCAGCCCAATTTGGGGGAATGGGCCAAAAACATTCAGTACTTC. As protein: CASSQPNLGEWAKNIQYF.

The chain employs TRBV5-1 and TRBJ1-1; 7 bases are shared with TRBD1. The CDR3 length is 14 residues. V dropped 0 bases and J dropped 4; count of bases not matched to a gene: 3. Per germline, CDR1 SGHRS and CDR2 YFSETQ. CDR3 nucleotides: TGCGCCAGCAGCTTGGAGGGGGCCCCCACTGAAGCTTTCTTT. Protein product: CASSLEGAPTEAFF.

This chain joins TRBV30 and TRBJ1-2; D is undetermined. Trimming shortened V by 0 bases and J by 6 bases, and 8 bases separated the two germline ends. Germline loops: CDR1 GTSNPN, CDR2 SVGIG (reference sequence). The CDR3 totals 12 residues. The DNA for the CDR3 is TGTGCCTGGAGTGTATTACTAGATGGCTACACCTTC. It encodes CAWSVLLDGYTF.

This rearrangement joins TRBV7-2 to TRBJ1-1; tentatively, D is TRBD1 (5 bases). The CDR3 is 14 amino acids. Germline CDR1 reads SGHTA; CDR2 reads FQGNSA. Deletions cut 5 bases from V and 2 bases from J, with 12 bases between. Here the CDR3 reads CASSPGTLNTEAFF. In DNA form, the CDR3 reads TGTGCCAGCAGCCCCGGGACCTTAAACACTGAAGCTTTCTTT.

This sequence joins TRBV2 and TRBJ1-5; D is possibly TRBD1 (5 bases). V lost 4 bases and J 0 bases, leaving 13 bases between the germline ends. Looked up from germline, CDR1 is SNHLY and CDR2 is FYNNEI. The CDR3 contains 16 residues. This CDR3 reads CASSGQGGNSNQPQHF. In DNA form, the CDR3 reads TGTGCCAGCAGTGGCCAGGGTGGAAATAGCAATCAGCCCCAGCATTTT. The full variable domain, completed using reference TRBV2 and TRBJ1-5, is EPEVTQTPSHQVTQMGQEVILRCVPISNHLYFYWYRQILGQKVEFLVSFYNNEISEKSEIFDDQFSVERPDGSNFTLKIRSTKLEDSAMYFCASSGQGGNSNQPQHFGDGTRLSIL.

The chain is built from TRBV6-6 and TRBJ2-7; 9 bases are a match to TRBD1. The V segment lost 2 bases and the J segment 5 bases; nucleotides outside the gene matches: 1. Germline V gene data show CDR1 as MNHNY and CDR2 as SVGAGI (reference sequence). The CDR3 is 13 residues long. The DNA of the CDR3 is TGTGCCAGCAGTTACGGGACAGGGAACGAGCAGTACTTC. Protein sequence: CASSYGTGNEQYF.

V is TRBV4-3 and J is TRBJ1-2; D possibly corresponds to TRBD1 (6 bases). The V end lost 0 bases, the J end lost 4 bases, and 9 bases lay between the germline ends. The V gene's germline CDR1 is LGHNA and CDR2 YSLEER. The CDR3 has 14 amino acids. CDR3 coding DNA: TGCGCCAGCAGCCAAGATTGGGGGGCCTATGGCTACACCTTC. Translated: CASSQDWGAYGYTF.

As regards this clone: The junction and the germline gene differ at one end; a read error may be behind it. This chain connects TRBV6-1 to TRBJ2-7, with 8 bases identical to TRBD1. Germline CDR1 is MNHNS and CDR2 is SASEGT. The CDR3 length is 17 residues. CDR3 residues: CASSEKMDRVASNEQYF. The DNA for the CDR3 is TGTGCCAGCAGTGAAAAAATGGACAGGGTGGCCTCCAACGAGCAGTACTTC.

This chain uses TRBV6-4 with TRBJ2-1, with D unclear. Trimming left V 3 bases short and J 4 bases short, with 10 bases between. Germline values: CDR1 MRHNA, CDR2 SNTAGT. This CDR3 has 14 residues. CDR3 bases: TGTGCCAGCAGTGAAGGAGCAGAATACAATGAGCAGTTCTTC. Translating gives CASSEGAEYNEQFF.